The next 22 T cell receptor beta chains were all read from a single sample in a study of technical replicates of blood from a few donors. Sequenced by immunoSEQ multiplex PCR; TCRdb stores in-frame clones only, minus some. Altogether about 74,000 clones are present, around 93% being singletons, with the ten largest covering under 0.3%. Material for sequencing was T cells isolated from PBMCs. The source is a human donor in good health.

For the CDR3, the DNA is TGTGCCAGCAGCCCCGGGGAGGGTACAGCTTTCTTT. It yields the protein CASSPGEGTAFF. V is TRBV7-3 and J is TRBJ1-1; D call uncertain. Germline CDR1 and CDR2: SGHTA and FQGTGA. Between the trimmed V and J ends, which lost 5 bases and 10 bases, there was a span of 14 bases. The CDR3 covers 12 residues.

This clone was counted a few times. A junction boundary mismatches the germline segment, possibly from a read error. J is TRBJ2-7 and V is TRBV29-1, with a weak D call TRBD2 (6 bases). In germline, CDR1 is SQVTM, CDR2 ANQGSEA. The CDR3 is 13 residues long. This CDR3 reads CSVEDSRGTERYF. The CDR3 DNA sequence: TGCAGCGTTGAAGATAGCCGCGGGACCGAGCGGTACTTC.

The rearrangement uses TRBV27 and TRBJ2-2; 7 nucleotides align to TRBD1. After removal of 3 bases from V and 2 bases from J, the junction contained 3 bases not matched to a gene. Germline CDR1 MNHEY, CDR2 SMNVEV (reference sequence). CDR3 length: 15 residues. CDR3 nucleotide sequence: TGTGCCAGCAGTTTTGGGACAGCAAACACCGGGGAGCTGTTTTTT. Its protein is CASSFGTANTGELFF.

The chain combines TRBV5-1 with TRBJ2-7, with D possibly TRBD1 on 6 matching bases. In germline, CDR1 is SGHRS, CDR2 YFSETQ. The V gene lost 4 bases and the J gene lost 3 bases, with 20 bases spanning the gap. The CDR3 is 16 amino acids. The CDR3 reads CASSRNRDTFHYEQYF. CDR3 in DNA: TGCGCCAGCAGCCGAAACCGGGACACTTTTCACTACGAGCAGTACTTC. The full variable domain, with the rest looked up from reference TRBV5-1 and TRBJ2-7, is KAGVTQTPRYLIKTRGQQVTLSCSPISGHRSVSWYQQTPGQGLQFLFEYFSETQRNKGNFPGRFSGRQFSNSRSEMNVSTLELGDSALYLCASSRNRDTFHYEQYFGPGTRLTVT.

The genes are TRBV7-8 and TRBJ1-2, with 8 bases aligning to TRBD1. V was clipped by 0 bases and J by 4 bases; unmatched bases: 4. Germline lookup yields CDR1 SGHVS and CDR2 FQNEAQ. The CDR3 contains 15 residues. The CDR3 reads CASSLAGQELYGYTF. CDR3 DNA sequence: TGTGCCAGCAGCTTAGCGGGACAGGAACTCTATGGCTACACCTTC.

V is TRBV5-1 and J is TRBJ2-7, with 10 bases lining up with TRBD1. The germline gives CDR1 SGHRS, CDR2 YFSETQ. The J segment lost 1 base and the V segment lost 4 bases, leaving 2 bases of the junction unmatched. The CDR3 totals 14 residues. The CDR3 loop reads CASSTGQGSYEQYF. CDR3 nucleotide sequence: TGCGCCAGCAGCACGGGACAGGGGTCCTACGAGCAGTACTTC.

The CDR3 spells CATRIGGGDTGELFF. The DNA for the CDR3 is TGTGCCACCAGAATTGGTGGGGGGGACACCGGGGAGCTGTTTTTT. The rearrangement uses TRBV15 and TRBJ2-2; 7 nucleotides agree with TRBD2. CDR1 and CDR2 from the germline V gene are LNHNV and YYDKDF (reference sequence). V shed 6 bases, J shed 3 bases, and the junction held 7 bases outside the gene matches. This CDR3 region has 15 residues.

This rearrangement joins TRBV30 to TRBJ1-5, with 7 bases identical to TRBD1. The CDR3 has 18 residues. Germline assignment: CDR1 GTSNPN and CDR2 SVGIG (reference sequence). The J segment lost 7 bases and the V segment lost 5 bases, leaving 23 bases of the junction unmatched. The CDR3 coding sequence is TGTGCCTGGTACCGCCCGCAGGGGGAGTGGGATTGGGGCCAGCCCCAGCATTTT. Its translation: CAWYRPQGEWDWGQPQHF. Full variable domain (rest looked up from reference TRBV30 and TRBJ1-5): SQTIHQWPATLVQPVGSPLSLECTVEGTSNPNLYWYRQAAGRGLQLLFYSVGIGQISSEVPQNLSASRPQDRQFILSSKKLLLSDSGFYLCAWYRPQGEWDWGQPQHFGDGTRLSIL.

J is TRBJ1-1 and V is TRBV6-1; 9 nucleotides agree with TRBD1. Germline CDR1 MNHNS, CDR2 SASEGT. CDR3 length: 13 amino acids. J lost 11 bases, V lost 7 bases, and 11 bases had no gene match. CDR3 in DNA: TGTGCCAGCAAAACAGGGGGCTTGGTAATGGCTTTCTTT. This encodes CASKTGGLVMAFF.

This clone has a single count. The chain combines TRBV5-1 with TRBJ2-7; the match to TRBD2 covers 7 bases. This CDR3 comprises 15 residues. Germline-derived CDR1 and CDR2 are SGHRS and YFSETQ. V was pared by 1 base and J by 0 bases, with 4 bases of the junction left unmatched. The CDR3 is CASSLTTSASYEQYF. DNA of the CDR3: TGCGCCAGCAGCTTGACAACTAGCGCCTCCTACGAGCAGTACTTC.

This rearrangement joins TRBV7-9 to TRBJ1-4; 7 nucleotides line up with TRBD1. The V gene end was trimmed by 3 bases and the J gene end by 8 bases; junction bases not matched to a gene: 6. This CDR3 has 14 amino acids. Germline assignment: CDR1 SEHNR and CDR2 FQNEAQ (reference sequence). The CDR3 loop reads CASSLATGYEKLFF. In DNA form, the CDR3 reads TGTGCCAGCAGCTTGGCGACAGGGTACGAAAAACTGTTTTTT.

J is TRBJ1-1 and V is TRBV11-2, with D possibly being TRBD1 (5 bases). Trimming took 7 bases from V and 8 from J, leaving 23 bases between them. The CDR3 runs 15 residues. Germline V gene sequence: CDR1 SGHAT, CDR2 FQNNGV. The CDR3 here is CASTRSRATGTEAFF. In DNA, the CDR3 is TGTGCCAGCACCCGTTCAAGGGCCACAGGTACCGAAGCTTTCTTT.

This clone was seen just once. The V and J genes are TRBV4-1 and TRBJ1-3; 9 bases fit TRBD1. The CDR3 length is 16 residues. Germline loops: CDR1 MGHRA, CDR2 YSYEKL. With 1 base clipped from V and 2 bases from J, the junction kept 3 bases outside the gene matches. The CDR3 sequence is CASSQGGQGTGNTIYF. DNA of the CDR3: TGCGCCAGCAGCCAAGGGGGACAGGGCACTGGAAACACCATATATTTT.

This clone has more than one count but fewer than ten. The chain couples TRBV30 to TRBJ1-1, with TRBD1 matching 8 bases. CDR3 size: 14 residues. V dropped 5 bases and J dropped 2; count of bases not matched to a gene: 7. CDR1 and CDR2 (germline): GTSNPN, SVGIG (reference sequence). CDR3 nucleotides: TGTGCCTGGGATGCAGGACAGGGTAACACTGAAGCTTTCTTT. The encoded protein is CAWDAGQGNTEAFF.

The table lists this clone with a few counts. The chain is built from TRBV4-1 and TRBJ1-1, with 8 bases lining up with TRBD1. V lost 2 bases to trimming and J lost 5 bases; unmatched junction nucleotides: 10. CDR1 is MGHRA, CDR2 YSYEKL, per germline. The CDR3 runs to 16 residues. The CDR3 DNA follows: TGCGCCAGCAGCCAACCCTTGCAGGGGGCCCGGACTGAAGCTTTCTTT. This sequence encodes CASSQPLQGARTEAFF.

In this sample, this clone turned up once. The chain uses TRBV5-4 and TRBJ2-1; 8 bases agree with TRBD2. Germline CDR1 SGHNT, CDR2 YYREEE (reference sequence). V was pared by 1 base and J by 8 bases, with 14 bases of the junction left unmatched. This CDR3 region has 17 residues. The CDR3 reads CASSLFGDIGTRDEQFF. DNA for the CDR3: TGTGCCAGCAGCTTGTTTGGGGATATAGGGACTAGGGATGAGCAGTTCTTC. Combining the CDR3 with reference TRBV5-4 and TRBJ2-1 gives the whole variable domain ETGVTQSPTHLIKTRGQQVTLRCSSQSGHNTVSWYQQALGQGPQFIFQYYREEENGRGNFPPRFSGLQFPNYSSELNVNALELDDSALYLCASSLFGDIGTRDEQFFGPGTRLTVL.

This sequence joins TRBV30 and TRBJ1-6, with D maybe TRBD1 (5 bases). The CDR3 is made up of 15 amino acids. CDR1 is GTSNPN and CDR2 is SVGIG in the germline V gene (reference sequence). Trimming took off 2 bases at V and 7 bases at J, with 15 bases between the two ends. In DNA, the CDR3 is TGTGCCTGGAGTTTTATTTACAGGAGCAATTCACCCCTCCACTTT. Translated: CAWSFIYRSNSPLHF. The complete variable domain, with remaining parts taken from reference TRBV30 and TRBJ1-6, reads SQTIHQWPATLVQPVGSPLSLECTVEGTSNPNLYWYRQAAGRGLQLLFYSVGIGQISSEVPQNLSASRPQDRQFILSSKKLLLSDSGFYLCAWSFIYRSNSPLHFGNGTRLTVT.

This chain links TRBV19 with TRBJ2-7; 9 nucleotides match TRBD1. Germline values: CDR1 LNHDA, CDR2 SQIVND (reference sequence). With V trimmed by 6 bases and J by 5 bases, 5 bases remained unmatched. This CDR3 is built from 13 residues. The CDR3 sequence: CASRGTGYHEQYF. The DNA of the CDR3 is TGTGCCAGTAGAGGGACAGGGTACCACGAGCAGTACTTC.

The V call is TRBV9, the J call TRBJ2-7; D not resolved. CDR3 length: 14 amino acids. Germline assignment: CDR1 SGDLS and CDR2 YYNGEE. The ends were cut back, 0 bases at V and 2 bases at J, with 9 bases in the middle. The CDR3 DNA is TGTGCCAGCAGCGTAGATTACGAGCCCTACGAGCAGTACTTC. Its translation is CASSVDYEPYEQYF.

This clone was recorded once. The rearrangement uses TRBV4-1 and TRBJ1-5; TRBD1 aligns across 7 bases. Germline CDR1 reads MGHRA; CDR2 reads YSYEKL. The CDR3 loop spans 17 amino acids. J gave up 9 bases and V 1 base, and 15 bases lay outside the gene matches. The CDR3 reads CASSQGRGRGGFGPQHF. CDR3 sequence (DNA): TGCGCCAGCAGCCAAGGGAGGGGGCGCGGCGGGTTTGGGCCCCAGCATTTT.

The chain joins TRBV28 to TRBJ1-5; 8 bases align to TRBD1. From germline, CDR1 is MDHEN and CDR2 SYDVKM. J gave up 6 bases and V 4 bases, and 5 bases lay outside the gene matches. The CDR3 is 14 amino acids. The CDR3 reads CASSSAGGVQPQHF. The CDR3 coding sequence is TGTGCCAGCAGTTCCGCAGGGGGCGTTCAGCCCCAGCATTTT.

The chain joins TRBV5-1 to TRBJ2-1, with TRBD1 matching 7 bases. V shed 6 bases and J 7 bases; nucleotides not matched to a gene: 4. The CDR3 is 12 residues long. Looked up from germline, CDR1 is SGHRS and CDR2 is YFSETQ. CDR3 protein: CASISQGNEQFF. DNA of the CDR3: TGCGCCAGCATCTCACAGGGGAATGAGCAGTTCTTC.